This entry concerns a single T cell receptor beta chain. This receptor's antigen is unknown. One base away there is no much larger clone; base qualities are not given. At one collaborating source in Seattle, patients were enrolled during active infection and were followed longitudinally through the course of disease. The collaborating institutions used their own protocols to collect whole blood in K2EDTA tubes. Collaborator samples were shipped for TCRbeta analysis as frozen whole blood, isolated PBMCs, or DNA extracted from either sample type. TCRbeta CDR3 regions were amplified from genomic DNA using the immunoSEQ Assay, a bias-controlled multiplex PCR. As for how the authors treated the data: The number of nucleated cells in each sample was estimated from the amplification of reference gene primers within the assay. Sequence reads were collapsed and filtered to measure the absolute abundance of every unique TCRbeta CDR3 rearrangement. For each sample, productive Simpson clonality was calculated as the square root of Simpson's diversity index over productive rearrangements. The source is immuneACCESS, and TCRdb retained only in-frame sequences with V and J called. Part of the clones is not carried over; for the studies checked, unresolved V genes explain less than half of this, and the remainder is unexplained. V, J and clone size were drawn from that table, and D and trimming were deduced from the DNA. This sample gives 250,000 to 400,000 clones in total; 70% to 90% of them show up just once. In total, the top ten clones hold 1.5% to 2% of the sample.

The record originates from a study of blood T cell repertoires in COVID-19 (dated by TCRdb to the early 2020s). Context from the whole study: The collaborator samples originated in the United States, Italy and Spain and spanned the acute and convalescent phases of COVID-19. The prospective study material was composed of cDNA or gDNA derived from T cells, B-cell-depleted T cells, or PBMCs. Deeply sampled blood TCRbeta repertoires from subjects exposed to, actively infected with, or recovered from COVID-19 were included in the dataset. The repertoires were released in a freely available public database intended as a resource for research on the immune response to SARS-CoV-2. The samples were drawn from the first 160 participants of the ongoing ImmuneRACE study and from about 1,200 subjects provided by 6 global collaborators. Nearly every sample came with metadata listing a de-identified subject ID, COVID-19 status, age in years and sex. Where available, HLA class I and class II types were taken from metadata supplied by the sample provider and were not determined by assay-based typing.

The CDR3 runs 16 amino acids, cysteine and phenylalanine included. CDR3 DNA only is kept here, 48 bases in frame from base 1. Trimming at the junction amounts to 2 bases on V and 8 bases on J, and the germline ends lie 19 bases apart. The germline V gene sets CDR1 to MNHNS and CDR2 to SASEGT. Paper-wide results and their limitations: The amount of clinical and demographic metadata varied by source and participant and was provided uncurated.

The receptor was isolated from a woman younger than 45 with COVID-19, enrolled during active disease. Sample: peripheral blood. The sequence links TRBV6-1 to TRBJ1-5; the D gene is unclear. The CDR3 reads as follows: CASSERPGEGFEPQHF. DNA sequence: TGTGCCAGCAGTGAAAGGCCCGGGGAAGGTTTTGAGCCCCAGCATTTT.